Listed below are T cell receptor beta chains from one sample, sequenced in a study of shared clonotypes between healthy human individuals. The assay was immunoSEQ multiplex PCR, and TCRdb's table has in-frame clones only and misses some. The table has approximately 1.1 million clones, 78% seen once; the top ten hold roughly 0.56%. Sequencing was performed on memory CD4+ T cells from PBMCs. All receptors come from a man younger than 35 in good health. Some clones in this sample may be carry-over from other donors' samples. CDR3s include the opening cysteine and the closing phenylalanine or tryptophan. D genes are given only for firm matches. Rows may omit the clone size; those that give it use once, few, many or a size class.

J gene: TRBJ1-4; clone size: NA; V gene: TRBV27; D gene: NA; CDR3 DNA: TGTGCCAGCAGTTTCTCGGGTAATGAAAAGCTGTTTTTT; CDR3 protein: CASSFSGNEKLFF
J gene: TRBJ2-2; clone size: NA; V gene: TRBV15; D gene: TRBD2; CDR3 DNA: TGTGCCACCAGCAGACTAGCGGGAGGGCCGCGAACCGGGGAGCTGTTTTTT; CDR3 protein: CATSRLAGGPRTGELFF
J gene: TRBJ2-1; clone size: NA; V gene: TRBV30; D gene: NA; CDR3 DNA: TGTGCCTGGAGTGGGGACATCTACAATGAGCAGTTCTTC; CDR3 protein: CAWSGDIYNEQFF
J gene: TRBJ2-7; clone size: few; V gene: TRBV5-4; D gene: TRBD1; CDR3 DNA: TGTGCCAGCAGTACAGGGGCCAGTTTCTACGAGCAGTACTTC; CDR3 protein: CASSTGASFYEQYF
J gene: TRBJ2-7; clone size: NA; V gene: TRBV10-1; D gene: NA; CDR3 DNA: TGCGCCAGCAGTGAAGCGGTCCCCGGCGGCTACGAGCAGTACTTC; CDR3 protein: CASSEAVPGGYEQYF
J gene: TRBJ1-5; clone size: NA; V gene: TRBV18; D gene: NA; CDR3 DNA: TGTGCCAGCTCACCAGTGGGACAGCCCCAGCATTTT; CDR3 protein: CASSPVGQPQHF
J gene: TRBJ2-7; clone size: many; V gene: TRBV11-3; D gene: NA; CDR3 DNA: TGTGCCAGCAGCCCCAGGGGAGCCGACTCATACGAGCAGTACTTC; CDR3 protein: CASSPRGADSYEQYF
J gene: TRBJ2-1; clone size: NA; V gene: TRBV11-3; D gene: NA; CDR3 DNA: TGTGCCAGCAGCTTAGAGGGGACATACAATGAGCAGTTCTTC; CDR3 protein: CASSLEGTYNEQFF
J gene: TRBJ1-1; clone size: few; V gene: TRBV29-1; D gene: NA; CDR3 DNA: TGCAGCGTTGACGGCAGGGAGAACACTGAAGCTTTCTTT; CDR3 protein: CSVDGRENTEAFF
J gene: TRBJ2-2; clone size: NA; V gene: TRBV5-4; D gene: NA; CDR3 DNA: TGTGCCAGCAGCTTTAAGGTGCCTGGGGGCACCGGGGAGCTGTTTTTT; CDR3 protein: CASSFKVPGGTGELFF
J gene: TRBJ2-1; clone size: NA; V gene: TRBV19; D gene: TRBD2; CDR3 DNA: TGTGCCAGTAGTATACTTGGGCTAGCGGGAGTCAATGAGCAGTTCTTC; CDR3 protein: CASSILGLAGVNEQFF
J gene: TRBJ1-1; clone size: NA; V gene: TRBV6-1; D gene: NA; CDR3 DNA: TGTGCCAGCAAGTCGGTGGGTGAAGCTTTCTTT; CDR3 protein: CASKSVGEAFF
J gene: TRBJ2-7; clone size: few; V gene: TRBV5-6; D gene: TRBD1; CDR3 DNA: TGTGCCAGCAGCCCAGGGGGCGGAGCGGGCGAGCAGTACTTC; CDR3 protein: CASSPGGGAGEQYF
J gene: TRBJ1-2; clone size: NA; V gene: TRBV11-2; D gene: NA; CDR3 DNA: TGTGCCAGCAGCTTAGGGACGGGGTTGTTCTATGGCTACACCTTC; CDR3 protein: CASSLGTGLFYGYTF
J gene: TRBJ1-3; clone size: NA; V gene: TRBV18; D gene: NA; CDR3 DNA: TGTGCCAGCTCTTTCGGGGGTTCTGCTGGAAACACCATATATTTT; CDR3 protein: CASSFGGSAGNTIYF
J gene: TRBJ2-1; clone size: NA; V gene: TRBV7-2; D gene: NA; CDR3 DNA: TGTGCCAGCAGCTACCTCCGGGAATACAATGAGCAGTTCTTC; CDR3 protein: CASSYLREYNEQFF
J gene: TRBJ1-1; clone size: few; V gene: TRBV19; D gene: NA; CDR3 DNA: TGTGCCAGTAGCCGGTCAGGGACCACTGAAGCTTTCTTT; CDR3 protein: CASSRSGTTEAFF
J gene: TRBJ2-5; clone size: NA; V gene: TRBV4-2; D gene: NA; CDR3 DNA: TGTGCCAGCAGCCAAGGAAGGGACTTATCGTGGGAGACCCAGTACTTC; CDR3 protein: CASSQGRDLSWETQYF
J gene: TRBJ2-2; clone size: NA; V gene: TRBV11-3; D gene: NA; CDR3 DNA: TGTGCCAGCAGCTTACTCAACGGGGAGCTGTTTTTT; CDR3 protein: CASSLLNGELFF
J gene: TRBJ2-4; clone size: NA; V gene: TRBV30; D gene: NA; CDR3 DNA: TGTGCCTGGAGTGTAAGTGGAGCCAAAAACATTCAGTACTTC; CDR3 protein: CAWSVSGAKNIQYF
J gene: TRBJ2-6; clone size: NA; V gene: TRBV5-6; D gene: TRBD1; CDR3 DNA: TGTGCCAGCAGCCTCGGGACAGGGCTCGCCGGGGCCAACGTCCTGACTTTC; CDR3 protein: CASSLGTGLAGANVLTF
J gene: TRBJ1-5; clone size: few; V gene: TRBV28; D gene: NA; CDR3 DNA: TGTGCCAGCAGTGGTTTTAGCAATCAGCCCCAGCATTTT; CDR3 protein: CASSGFSNQPQHF
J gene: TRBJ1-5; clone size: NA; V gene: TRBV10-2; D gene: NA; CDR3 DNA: TGCGCCAGCATGGGGGGAATAAGTCAGCCCCAGCATTTT; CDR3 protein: CASMGGISQPQHF
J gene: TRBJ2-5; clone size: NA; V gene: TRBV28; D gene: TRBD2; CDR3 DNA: TGTGCCAGCAGTTTAACCGTAGCGGGAGGTTCCGTGACCCAGTACTTC; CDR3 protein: CASSLTVAGGSVTQYF
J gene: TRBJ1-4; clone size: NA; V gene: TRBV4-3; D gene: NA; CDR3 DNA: TGCGCCAGCAGCCAAGATCGGGGGTCCGCGAAAAAACTGTTTTTT; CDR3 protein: CASSQDRGSAKKLFF
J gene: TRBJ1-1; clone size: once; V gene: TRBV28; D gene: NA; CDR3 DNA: TGTGCCAGCACCCTCGGCGGCTGGGGCACTGAAGCTTTCTTT; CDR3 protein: CASTLGGWGTEAFF
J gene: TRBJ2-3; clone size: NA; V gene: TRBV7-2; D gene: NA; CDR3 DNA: TGTGCCAGCAGCCAGACTGCCTTTAGCCGAGATACGCAGTATTTT; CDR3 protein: CASSQTAFSRDTQYF
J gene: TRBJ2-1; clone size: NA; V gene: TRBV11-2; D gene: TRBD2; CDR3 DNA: TGTGCCAGCAGCTCTGGGACTAGCGGGAGGTATCGGTACAATGAGCAGTTCTTC; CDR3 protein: CASSSGTSGRYRYNEQFF
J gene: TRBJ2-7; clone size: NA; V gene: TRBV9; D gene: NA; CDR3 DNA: TGTGCCAGCAGGCAAAACGGCGGGGCCCAGTACTTC; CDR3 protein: CASRQNGGAQYF
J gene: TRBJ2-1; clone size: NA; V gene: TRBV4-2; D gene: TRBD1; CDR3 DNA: TGTGCCAGCAGCCGAGGGGGGACAGGCCTTAACAATGAGCAGTTCTTC; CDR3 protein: CASSRGGTGLNNEQFF
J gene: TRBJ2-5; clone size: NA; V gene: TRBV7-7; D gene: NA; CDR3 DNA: TGTGCCAGCAGCTTTGGAGTGAAGGAGACCCAGTACTTC; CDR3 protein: CASSFGVKETQYF
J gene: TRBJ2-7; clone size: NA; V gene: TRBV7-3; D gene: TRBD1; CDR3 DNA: TGTGCCAGCAGCTTAGGATCAGGGGGCAGCTACGAGCAGTACTTC; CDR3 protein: CASSLGSGGSYEQYF
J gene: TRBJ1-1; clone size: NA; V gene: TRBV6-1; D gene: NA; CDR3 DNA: TGTGCCAGCACTCTACAGGGAAACACTGAAGCTTTCTTT; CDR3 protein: CASTLQGNTEAFF
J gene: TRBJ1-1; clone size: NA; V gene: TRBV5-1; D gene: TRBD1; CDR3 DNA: TGCGCCAGCAGCTACGGGGACAGGGGGCGCGACACTGAAGCTTTCTTT; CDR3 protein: CASSYGDRGRDTEAFF
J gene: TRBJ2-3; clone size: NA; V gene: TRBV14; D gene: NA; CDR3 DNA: TGTGCCAGCAGCCCCTTCAGAGATACGCAGTATTTT; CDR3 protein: CASSPFRDTQYF
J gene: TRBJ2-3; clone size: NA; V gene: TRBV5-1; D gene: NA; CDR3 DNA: TGCGCCAGCAGTAATCTGGGGCCAGATACGCAGTATTTT; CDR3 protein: CASSNLGPDTQYF
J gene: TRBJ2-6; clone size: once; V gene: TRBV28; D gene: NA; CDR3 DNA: TGTGCCAGCAGTTTGCTGGGATCGGGTGGGGCCAACGTCCTGACTTTC; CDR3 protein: CASSLLGSGGANVLTF
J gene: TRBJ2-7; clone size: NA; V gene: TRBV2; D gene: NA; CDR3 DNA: TGTGCCAGCACCAGGGGACCGCCCTACGAGCAGTACTTC; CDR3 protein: CASTRGPPYEQYF
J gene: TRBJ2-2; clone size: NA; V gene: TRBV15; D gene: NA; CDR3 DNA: TGTGCCACCAGCAGAGATGCAGAGAACACCGGGGAGCTGTTTTTT; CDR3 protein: CATSRDAENTGELFF
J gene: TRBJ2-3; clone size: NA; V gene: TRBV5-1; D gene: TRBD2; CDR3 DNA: TGCGCCAGCAGCGTATTAGCGGGAGGCACAGATACGCAGTATTTT; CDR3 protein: CASSVLAGGTDTQYF
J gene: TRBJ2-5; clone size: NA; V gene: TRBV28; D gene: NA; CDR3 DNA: TGTGCCAGCAGTTTAAAGATACCTTCATGGGGGGCCCAGTACTTC; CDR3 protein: CASSLKIPSWGAQYF
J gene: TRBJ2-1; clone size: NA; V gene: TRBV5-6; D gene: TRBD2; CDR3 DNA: TGTGCCAGCAGCTTGAGTAGCGGGAGAGGCAATGAGCAGTTCTTC; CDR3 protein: CASSLSSGRGNEQFF
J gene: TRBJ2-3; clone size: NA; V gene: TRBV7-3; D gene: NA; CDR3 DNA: TGTGCCAGCAGCCCCCTAGGGCCAGATACGCAGTATTTT; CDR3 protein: CASSPLGPDTQYF
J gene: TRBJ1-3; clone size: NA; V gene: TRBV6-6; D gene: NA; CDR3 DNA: TGTGCCAGCAGTTACTCAGGTTTTGGAAACACCATATATTTT; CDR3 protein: CASSYSGFGNTIYF
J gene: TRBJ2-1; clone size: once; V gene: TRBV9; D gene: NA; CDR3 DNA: TGTGCCAGCAGCGCTCGACTAGTTTCAGGCAATGAGCAGTTCTTC; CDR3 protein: CASSARLVSGNEQFF
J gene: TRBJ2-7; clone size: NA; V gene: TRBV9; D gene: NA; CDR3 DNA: TGTGCCAGCAGCGTCGGGAGCAGGCCCACCTACGAGCAGTACTTC; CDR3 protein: CASSVGSRPTYEQYF
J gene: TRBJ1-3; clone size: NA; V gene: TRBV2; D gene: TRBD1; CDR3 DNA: TGTGCCAGCAGCCTGAGGGACAGTACGCGAAACACCATATATTTT; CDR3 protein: CASSLRDSTRNTIYF
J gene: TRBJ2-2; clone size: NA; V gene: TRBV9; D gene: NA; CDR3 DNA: TGTGCCAGCAGCGACGGGATCACCGGGGAGCTGTTTTTT; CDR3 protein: CASSDGITGELFF
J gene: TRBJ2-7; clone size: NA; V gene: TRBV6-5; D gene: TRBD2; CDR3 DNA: TGTGCCAGCAGTCGACTAGCGGGGAGCTACGAGCAGTACTTC; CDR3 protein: CASSRLAGSYEQYF
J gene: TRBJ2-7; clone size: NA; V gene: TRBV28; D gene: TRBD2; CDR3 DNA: TGTGCCAGCAATTCCGGGACTAGCTATAGCCACGAGCAGTACTTC; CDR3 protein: CASNSGTSYSHEQYF
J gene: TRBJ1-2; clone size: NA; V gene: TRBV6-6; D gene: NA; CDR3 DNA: TGTGCCAGCAGGGAGGGTAACTATGGCTACACCTTC; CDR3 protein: CASREGNYGYTF
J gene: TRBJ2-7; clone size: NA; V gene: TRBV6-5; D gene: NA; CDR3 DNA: TGTGCCAGCAGTTCCCCATCGTCAGCCTCCTACGAGCAGTACTTC; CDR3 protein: CASSSPSSASYEQYF